Given below is one TCR beta chain in context. Its antigen is not identified. The source of the sample is a study of shared clonotypes between healthy human individuals. Study observations and caveats: It was observed that approximately 5% of naive CD4 clonotypes were shared across several donors.

Germline loops: CDR1 SGHNT, CDR2 YYREEE (reference sequence). Germline trimming cut 4 bases from V and 3 bases from J; bases unmatched to any gene: 5. The CDR3 loop spans 14 amino acids. The assay was immunoSEQ multiplex PCR, and TCRdb's table has in-frame clones only and misses some. The data show 850,000 to 1,100,000 clones, 70% to 85% seen once. This sequence joins TRBV5-4 and TRBJ2-7, with 9 bases identical to TRBD1. The specimen sequenced was memory CD4+ T cells from PBMCs. As to subset: CD45RA-negative fraction. The sequence was obtained from a man younger than 30 in good health. Some clones in this sample may be carry-over from other donors' samples. CDR3: CASSARQGGYEQYF. The CDR3 nucleotides are TGTGCCAGCAGCGCGCGACAGGGGGGCTACGAGCAGTACTTC.